The next 32 T cell receptor beta chains were all read from a single sample in a study of blood T cell repertoires in COVID-19 (dated by TCRdb to 2018 to 2021). The method behind the library was the immunoSEQ multiplex PCR assay. Entries here come from immuneACCESS through TCRdb and include only in-frame sequences with V and J called. Some clones fail to appear in such tables; in the studies checked, an unresolved V gene covers under half of the shortfall, and the cause of the remainder is unknown. In this sample the table shows 240,000 or so clones, 70% to 85% of which occur a single time. Jointly, the top ten make up around 2% of the sample. Sequenced material: peripheral blood. These receptors originate from a woman aged 80 or older with acute or convalescent COVID-19.

The chain combines TRBV3-1 (or the pseudogene TRBV3-2) with TRBJ2-2, with 8 bases aligning to TRBD1. Per the germline V gene, CDR1 is LGHDT and CDR2 is YNNKEL (reference sequence). J was trimmed by 7 bases and V by 3 bases; bases with no gene match: 7. The CDR3 runs to 15 residues. The chain's CDR3 is CASSHRGRLDGELFF. The CDR3 nucleotides are TGTGCCAGCAGCCACAGGGGGCGCCTTGACGGGGAGCTGTTTTTT.

The chain has TRBV11-1 and TRBJ1-1; 7 nucleotides match TRBD1. The CDR3 has 13 residues. V was pared by 5 bases and J by 2 bases, with 2 bases of the junction left unmatched. CDR1 SGHAT and CDR2 FQDESV come from the germline V gene (reference sequence). For the CDR3, the DNA is TGTGCCAGCAGCCGGGACAGAAACACTGAAGCTTTCTTT. The encoded protein is CASSRDRNTEAFF.

The CDR3 sequence is CASSYSSGEDTQYF. CDR3 nucleotide sequence: TGTGCCAGCAGTTATTCTAGCGGGGAGGATACGCAGTATTTT. The chain couples TRBV6-6 to TRBJ2-3; 9 bases agree with TRBD2. CDR3 length: 14 amino acids. In germline, CDR1 is MNHNY, CDR2 SVGAGI (reference sequence). The V segment lost 3 bases and the J segment 6 bases; nucleotides outside the gene matches: 4.

The chain uses TRBV29-1 and TRBJ1-1, with TRBD1 matching over 8 bases. This CDR3 is built from 12 residues. Trimming at V came to 4 bases and at J to 7 bases, leaving 5 bases not matched to a gene. Germline CDR1 reads SQVTM; CDR2 reads ANQGSEA. CDR3 protein: CSVADRAGEAFF. For the CDR3, the DNA is TGCAGCGTTGCGGACAGGGCTGGTGAAGCTTTCTTT.

This clone was observed a single time. The chain couples TRBV2 to TRBJ1-6; 8 bases align to TRBD1. This CDR3 is 13 amino acids long. Trimming took 7 bases from V and 6 from J; bases not matched to a gene: 2. Germline CDR1 reads SNHLY; CDR2 reads FYNNEI. CDR3 in DNA: TGTGCCAGCAACGACAGGGGTAATTCACCCCTCCACTTT. This translates into CASNDRGNSPLHF.

The chain couples TRBV6-5 to TRBJ1-2; D ambiguous. V dropped 5 bases and J dropped 0 bases, with 7 bases sitting between them. This CDR3 region has 13 residues. From germline, CDR1 is MNHEY and CDR2 SVGAGI. The DNA of the CDR3 is TGTGCCAGCAGTCCACAAACTAACTATGGCTACACCTTC. Translated, it gives CASSPQTNYGYTF.

The gene calls are TRBV20-1 and TRBJ1-2; the D is unclear. The CDR3 has 11 residues. Per the germline V gene, CDR1 is DFQATT and CDR2 is SNEGSKA (reference sequence). V was trimmed by 0 bases and J by 11 bases, leaving 10 bases between them. The CDR3: CSARDGVWYTF. In DNA, the CDR3 is TGCAGTGCTAGAGACGGGGTCTGGTACACCTTC.

The table lists this clone with a count of one. V is TRBV5-5 and J is TRBJ1-4; 7 bases are a match to TRBD1. This CDR3 region has 16 residues. The trim removed 5 bases at V and 8 bases at J, leaving 15 bases unmatched. The germline gives CDR1 SGHKS, CDR2 YYEKEE (reference sequence). The CDR3 sequence: CASSSRPGQIEEKLFF. Here the CDR3 DNA reads TGTGCCAGCAGTTCCAGACCGGGACAGATAGAGGAAAAACTGTTTTTT.

The chain joins TRBV5-6 to TRBJ1-4, with 7 bases lining up with TRBD1. Germline CDR1 reads SGHDT; CDR2 reads YYEEEE. The CDR3 sequence is 15 residues long. Trimming took 4 bases from V and 7 from J; bases not matched to a gene: 10. The CDR3: CASSRTDRVSEKLFF. The CDR3 DNA is TGTGCCAGCAGCCGAACCGACAGGGTTTCTGAAAAACTGTTTTTT.

The chain is built from TRBV28 and TRBJ2-1, with D hard to call. The V gene lost 5 bases and the J gene lost 7 bases, with 9 bases spanning the gap. The CDR3 has 12 amino acids. Germline loops: CDR1 MDHEN, CDR2 SYDVKM. In DNA, the CDR3 is TGTGCCAGCAGTAATCCCCTAAATGAGCAGTTCTTC. This translates into CASSNPLNEQFF.

The V gene is TRBV12-3 or TRBV12-4, the J gene TRBJ1-1; weak D call: TRBD1 (5 bases). Trimming left V 3 bases short and J 7 bases short, with 9 bases between. CDR3 length: 12 amino acids. The CDR3 region is CASSLQGLEAFF. The CDR3 DNA reads TGTGCCAGCAGTTTGCAGGGTCTTGAAGCTTTCTTT.

This chain joins TRBV11-2 and TRBJ2-7, with D tentatively TRBD1 (6 bases). The germline gives CDR1 SGHAT, CDR2 FQNNGV. Trimming left V 4 bases short and J 4 bases short, with 14 bases between. The CDR3 runs 14 residues. The CDR3 sequence is CASSSQGVGYEQYF. The DNA for the CDR3 is TGTGCCAGCAGCTCACAGGGTGTCGGGTACGAGCAGTACTTC.

This clone was detected a few times. Here the CDR3 reads CASSLVPSGGANEQFF. In DNA form, the CDR3 reads TGTGCCAGCAGCTTGGTACCCAGCGGGGGGGCTAATGAGCAGTTCTTC. The rearrangement joins TRBV5-5 to TRBJ2-1; TRBD2 matches 10 bases. The germline gives CDR1 SGHKS, CDR2 YYEKEE (reference sequence). There are 16 residues in the CDR3. Losses at the gene ends were 0 bases for V and 7 bases for J; bases not matched to a gene: 7.

This chain links TRBV6-2 or TRBV6-3 with TRBJ2-1; 7 positions agree with TRBD1. The V gene's germline CDR1 is MNHEY and CDR2 SVGEGT. J lost 8 bases, V lost 2 bases, and 6 bases had no gene match. The CDR3 sequence is 14 residues long. The CDR3: CASSYRRGGDEQFF. CDR3 coding DNA: TGTGCCAGCAGTTACCGTCGAGGGGGCGATGAGCAGTTCTTC.

This chain links TRBV7-2 with TRBJ2-3, with TRBD2 as a possible D gene (6 bases). Germline CDR1 reads SGHTA; CDR2 reads FQGNSA. V was cut by 2 bases and J by 0 bases, with 12 bases left in between. The CDR3 is 16 residues long. The chain's CDR3 is CASSLTSSRSTDTQYF. The CDR3 DNA is TGTGCCAGCAGCTTAACTAGCAGTCGTAGCACAGATACGCAGTATTTT. Full variable domain (missing parts from reference TRBV7-2 and TRBJ2-3): GAGVSQSPSNKVTEKGKDVELRCDPISGHTALYWYRQSLGQGLEFLIYFQGNSAPDKSGLPSDRFSAERTGGSVSTLTIQRTQQEDSAVYLCASSLTSSRSTDTQYFGPGTRLTVL.

This CDR3 reads CASSYSGLREKLFF. Here the CDR3 DNA reads TGTGCCAGCAGTTACTCGGGGCTTCGGGAAAAACTGTTTTTT. V is TRBV6-6 and J is TRBJ1-4, with D possibly matching TRBD1 (5 bases). This CDR3 has 14 residues. V was cut by 0 bases and J by 8 bases, with 10 bases left in between. CDR1 MNHNY and CDR2 SVGAGI come from the germline V gene (reference sequence).

The chain is built from TRBV19 and TRBJ2-5; 7 bases agree with TRBD1. Germline V gene lookup returns CDR1 LNHDA and CDR2 SQIVND (reference sequence). The CDR3 spans 15 residues. V was pared by 5 bases and J by 4 bases, with 10 bases of the junction left unmatched. The CDR3 DNA reads as TGTGCCAGTAGTCGTATGGCTACAGGGGCAGAGACCCAGTACTTC. Its translation is CASSRMATGAETQYF.

The chain couples TRBV19 to TRBJ1-5, with D perhaps TRBD1 (5 bases). The CDR3 spans 15 residues. The V and J ends lost 1 base and 9 bases respectively, with 16 bases between them. Germline V gene data show CDR1 as LNHDA and CDR2 as SQIVND (reference sequence). The DNA for the CDR3 is TGTGCCAGTAGTATAGGCGATGGACGGACAAGGCCCCAGCATTTT. Translation gives CASSIGDGRTRPQHF.

The rearrangement uses TRBV9 and TRBJ2-7; TRBD2 might be the D (6 bases). V was clipped by 1 base and J by 8 bases, with 16 bases between them. The V gene's germline CDR1 is SGDLS and CDR2 YYNGEE. The CDR3 is 14 amino acids. CDR3 sequence reads: CASSVTPTGDQQYF. In DNA form, the CDR3 reads TGTGCCAGCAGCGTAACCCCAACGGGGGATCAGCAGTACTTC.

The chain links TRBV10-3 to TRBJ2-5; the match to TRBD2 covers 8 bases. The CDR3 is 16 amino acids. CDR1 is ENHRY and CDR2 is SYGVKD in the germline V gene. With 1 base clipped from V and 2 bases from J, the junction kept 6 bases outside the gene matches. The DNA for the CDR3 is TGTGCCATCAGTGAGTTAGAAACTAGCGGACAAGAGACCCAGTACTTC. Protein product: CAISELETSGQETQYF.

CDR3 sequence: CASSRATSSSYEQYF. CDR3 sequence (DNA): TGCGCCAGCAGCCGAGCGACTAGCTCCTCCTACGAGCAGTACTTC. This chain uses TRBV4-3 with TRBJ2-7; 7 nucleotides line up with TRBD2. V shed 4 bases, J shed 0 bases, and the junction held 6 bases outside the gene matches. This CDR3 spans 15 amino acids. The germline gives CDR1 LGHNA, CDR2 YSLEER.

The chain recombines TRBV19 with TRBJ2-5; perhaps TRBD1 as D (7 bases). The CDR3 consists of 18 residues. Germline CDR1 is LNHDA and CDR2 is SQIVND (reference sequence). V was trimmed by 5 bases and J by 0 bases, leaving 22 bases between them. Written as DNA, the CDR3 is TGTGCCAGTAGTTCCCCGGGGGCACCGACAGGGAACCAAGAGACCCAGTACTTC. Amino acid sequence: CASSSPGAPTGNQETQYF. Using reference TRBV19 and TRBJ2-5 for the parts outside the CDR3, the full variable domain is DGGITQSPKYLFRKEGQNVTLSCEQNLNHDAMYWYRQDPGQGLRLIYYSQIVNDFQKGDIAEGYSVSREKKESFPLTVTSAQKNPTAFYLCASSSPGAPTGNQETQYFGPGTRLLVL.

The CDR3, as DNA: TGTGCCAGCAGTTCTCAACGGGAGCCCCAGCATTTT. Protein product: CASSSQREPQHF. This chain links TRBV28 with TRBJ1-5; D uncertain. The CDR3 has 12 residues. CDR1 and CDR2 from the germline V gene are MDHEN and SYDVKM. Trimming left V 4 bases short and J 8 bases short, with 9 bases between.

The V call is TRBV6-2 or TRBV6-3, the J call TRBJ2-7; D is unclear. Deletions cut 5 bases from V and 12 bases from J, with 23 bases between. The V gene's germline CDR1 is MNHEY and CDR2 SVGEGT. There are 14 residues in the CDR3. The CDR3 nucleotides read TGTGCCAGCAGTAAAACCTCCGCAGCAGATCGACTGTACTTC. Amino acids: CASSKTSAADRLYF.

This clone was recorded a few times. This rearrangement joins TRBV4-2 to TRBJ2-7, with 7 bases lining up with TRBD1. V trimming: 3 bases; J trimming: 6 bases; junction bases outside the gene matches: 8. Germline CDR1 LGHNA, CDR2 YNFKEQ. The CDR3 spans 14 residues. The chain's CDR3 is CASSQRGQPGEQYF. The CDR3 DNA sequence: TGTGCCAGCAGCCAGAGGGGACAGCCAGGCGAGCAGTACTTC.

The V call is TRBV27, the J call TRBJ1-6; TRBD1 is a possible D gene (6 bases). Deletions cut 0 bases from V and 6 bases from J, with 15 bases between. The germline gives CDR1 MNHEY, CDR2 SMNVEV (reference sequence). This CDR3 comprises 17 residues. Here the CDR3 reads CASSLSITGTFNSPLHF. The CDR3 coding sequence is TGTGCCAGCAGTTTATCGATTACAGGGACGTTTAATTCACCCCTCCACTTT.

The chain uses TRBV30 and TRBJ2-6; 8 bases fit TRBD1. The junction had 5 bases not matched to a gene; V was cut back by 3 bases and J by 13 bases. The CDR3 covers 12 residues. Germline V gene data show CDR1 as GTSNPN and CDR2 as SVGIG (reference sequence). CDR3 in DNA: TGTGCCTGGAGCGGACAGGGCTGGGTCCTGACTTTC. Translating it yields CAWSGQGWVLTF.

The CDR3 nucleotides read TGTGCCAGCTCCCGTCCGGGGGACGCTGAAGCTTTCTTT. It codes for CASSRPGDAEAFF. This chain uses TRBV6-5 with TRBJ1-1; D possibly corresponds to TRBD1 (5 bases). Trimming left V 8 bases short and J 6 bases short, with 16 bases between. The V gene's germline CDR1 is MNHEY and CDR2 SVGAGI. The CDR3 extends over 13 amino acids.

Here the CDR3 reads CASSFGQGTDTQYF. CDR3 bases: TGCGCCAGCAGTTTCGGACAAGGCACAGATACGCAGTATTTT. The rearrangement joins TRBV5-1 to TRBJ2-3, with D perhaps matching TRBD1 (5 bases). Trimming left V 5 bases short and J 1 base short, with 11 bases between. Germline CDR1 is SGHRS and CDR2 is YFSETQ. The CDR3 sequence is 14 residues long.

The chain links TRBV30 to TRBJ2-7, with D possibly TRBD2 on 5 matching bases. The germline V gene has CDR1 GTSNPN and CDR2 SVGIG (reference sequence). There are 14 residues in the CDR3. Trimming took off 0 bases at V and 8 bases at J, with 17 bases between the two ends. The CDR3 sequence is CAWSVSSPPAKQYF. The CDR3 DNA follows: TGTGCCTGGAGTGTGTCTAGCCCTCCTGCGAAGCAGTACTTC. Full variable domain (rest looked up from reference TRBV30 and TRBJ2-7): SQTIHQWPATLVQPVGSPLSLECTVEGTSNPNLYWYRQAAGRGLQLLFYSVGIGQISSEVPQNLSASRPQDRQFILSSKKLLLSDSGFYLCAWSVSSPPAKQYFGPGTRLTVT.

This chain connects TRBV7-3 to TRBJ2-3; TRBD2 aligns across 8 bases. This CDR3 comprises 14 residues. Losses at the gene ends were 2 bases for V and 2 bases for J; bases not matched to a gene: 0. Germline V lookup: CDR1 SGHTA, CDR2 FQGTGA. The DNA of the CDR3 is TGTGCCAGCAGCTTAGGACTAGCCACAGATACGCAGTATTTT. It encodes CASSLGLATDTQYF.

The chain carries TRBV5-1 and TRBJ1-1; D possibly corresponds to TRBD1 (6 bases). The CDR3 extends over 13 amino acids. V was trimmed by 4 bases and J by 6 bases, leaving 13 bases between them. Germline V gives CDR1 SGHRS, CDR2 YFSETQ. The CDR3 loop is CASSPRGLAEAFF. The CDR3 DNA reads TGCGCCAGCAGCCCGCGGGGGCTCGCTGAAGCTTTCTTT. Complete variable domain (other parts from reference TRBV5-1 and TRBJ1-1): KAGVTQTPRYLIKTRGQQVTLSCSPISGHRSVSWYQQTPGQGLQFLFEYFSETQRNKGNFPGRFSGRQFSNSRSEMNVSTLELGDSALYLCASSPRGLAEAFFGQGTRLTVV.